This is a list of T cell receptor beta chains from one sample in a study of response to subunit inactivated influenza vaccine. A single record per CDR3 protein comes from TCRdb applying MiXCR to the RT-PCR reads. The table lists about 190,000 distinct CDR3 sequences, 13% to 15% of them singletons. Sequencing was performed on CD8+ T cells sorted from PBMCs, taken more than 4 days after vaccination. These receptors originate from a man in his fifties who received an inactivated influenza vaccine. Both conserved end residues are part of each CDR3. D genes are given only for firm matches. Clone sizes are given selectively: once, few, many, or a class where the clone is expanded.

clone_size j_call v_call d_call cdr3_aa cdr3_nt
once TRBJ1-3 TRBV4-1 - CASSPQGSGNTIYF TGCGCCAGCAGCCCCCAGGGCTCTGGAAACACCATATATTTT
once TRBJ2-5 TRBV6-5 TRBD2 CASSYPGLAGVLKETQYF TGTGCCAGCAGTTACCCCGGACTAGCGGGCGTACTAAAAGAGACCCAGTACTTC
few TRBJ2-4 TRBV6-1 TRBD1 CASRQGTVAKNIQYF TGTGCCAGCAGACAAGGGACAGTAGCCAAAAACATTCAGTACTTC
- TRBJ2-4 TRBV4-1 - CASSHDSDPKNIQYF TGCGCCAGCAGCCATGACTCTGATCCCAAAAACATTCAGTACTTC
many TRBJ2-7 TRBV10-3 TRBD1 CATLGQGHDEQYF TGTGCCACCCTGGGACAGGGACACGACGAGCAGTACTTC
many TRBJ2-1 TRBV7-9 - CASSYGQPYNEQFF TGTGCCAGCAGCTATGGACAGCCCTACAATGAGCAGTTCTTC
few TRBJ2-7 TRBV4-1 - CASSQDQAYYEQYF TGCGCCAGCAGCCAAGATCAAGCATACTACGAGCAGTACTTC
few TRBJ2-1 TRBV18 TRBD1 CASSPPEGGVNEQFF TGTGCCAGCTCACCACCTGAAGGGGGCGTGAATGAGCAGTTCTTC
- TRBJ2-3 TRBV4-1 - CASSQDSRGFTDTQYF TGCGCCAGCAGCCAAGACTCGCGGGGATTCACAGATACGCAGTATTTT
many TRBJ2-1 TRBV27 - CASSRARAVYNEQFF TGTGCCAGCAGTCGCGCAAGGGCAGTGTACAATGAGCAGTTCTTC
- TRBJ2-1 TRBV4-1 TRBD2 CASSQDRASGEVFEQFF TGCGCCAGCAGCCAAGATAGGGCTAGCGGGGAAGTCTTTGAGCAGTTCTTC
- TRBJ1-2 TRBV30 - CAWRNYGYTF TGTGCCTGGAGAAACTATGGCTACACCTTC
many TRBJ2-7 TRBV7-6 TRBD2 CASSPTGGGYEQYF TGTGCCAGCAGCCCGACAGGCGGGGGGTACGAGCAGTACTTC
few TRBJ2-1 TRBV12-3/TRBV12-4 - CASSAGHGSYNEQFF TGTGCCAGCAGTGCGGGACATGGCTCCTACAATGAGCAGTTCTTC
- TRBJ2-2 TRBV25-1 - CASRATRDLVGELFF TGTGCCAGCAGGGCGACCAGGGATTTGGTCGGGGAGCTGTTTTTT
- TRBJ2-3 TRBV14 TRBD1 CASSRRTGGFVDTQYF TGTGCCAGCAGCCGCCGGACAGGGGGCTTTGTAGATACGCAGTATTTT
- TRBJ2-3 TRBV20-1 TRBD1 CSATGDSPPFDHTDTQYF TGCAGTGCTACCGGGGACAGCCCCCCCTTCGATCACACAGATACGCAGTATTTT
- TRBJ2-3 TRBV7-9 - CASSLQEAQTQYF TGTGCCAGCAGCTTACAGGAGGCGCAGACGCAGTATTTT
- TRBJ2-1 TRBV5-6 - CASKRVVMGGGEQFF TGTGCCAGCAAAAGGGTCGTAATGGGCGGAGGTGAGCAGTTCTTC
many TRBJ1-3 TRBV28 - CASSYLGAGNTIYF TGTGCCAGCAGTTATCTAGGGGCTGGAAACACCATATATTTT
few TRBJ1-4 TRBV7-8 TRBD1 CASSLAARGPTNEKLFF TGTGCCAGCAGCTTAGCGGCCAGGGGGCCGACTAATGAAAAACTGTTTTTT
few TRBJ2-7 TRBV7-2 - CASSLTRAPGDEQYF TGTGCCAGCAGCTTAACGAGGGCTCCGGGGGACGAGCAGTACTTC
many TRBJ2-1 TRBV6-5 TRBD2 CASSSAGGYNEQFF TGTGCCAGCAGTTCTGCGGGAGGTTACAATGAGCAGTTCTTC
- TRBJ2-3 TRBV5-6 TRBD2 CASSSGGGTQYF TGTGCCAGTTCTAGCGGCGGCGGCACGCAGTATTTT
- TRBJ1-2 TRBV6-5 - CASSYRVNYGYTF TGTGCCAGCAGTTACCGGGTTAACTATGGCTACACCTTC
- TRBJ2-3 TRBV11-1 TRBD1 CASSSSDRATDTQYF TGTGCCAGCAGCTCCTCGGACAGGGCAACAGATACGCAGTATTTT
- TRBJ2-1 TRBV4-2 - CASSRVGPHNEQFF TGTGCCAGCAGCCGGGTCGGACCTCACAATGAGCAGTTCTTC
few TRBJ2-1 TRBV4-3 - CASSQDAGQVYYNEQFF TGCGCCAGCAGCCAAGATGCCGGGCAAGTGTACTACAATGAGCAGTTCTTC
many TRBJ2-3 TRBV6-5 TRBD1 CASSWTGTGTDTQYF TGTGCCAGCAGTTGGACCGGGACAGGCACAGATACGCAGTATTTT
- TRBJ2-1 TRBV7-8 TRBD2 CASRYSSGPSYNEQFF TGTGCCAGCAGATACTCTAGCGGTCCCTCCTACAATGAGCAGTTCTTC
few TRBJ2-5 TRBV9 TRBD2 CASSVGPSGSETQYF TGTGCCAGCAGCGTAGGTCCTAGCGGGAGTGAGACCCAGTACTTC
- TRBJ2-7 TRBV28 TRBD1 CASSQNHWDRGMYEQYF TGTGCCAGCAGTCAAAACCACTGGGACAGGGGGATGTACGAGCAGTACTTC
few TRBJ2-1 TRBV4-1 TRBD2 CASSQGLAGGIEQFF TGCGCCAGCAGCCAAGGGCTAGCGGGGGGGATCGAGCAGTTCTTC
- TRBJ2-3 TRBV11-1 TRBD2 CASSPRTSGVFLSDTQYF TGTGCCAGCAGCCCTCGGACTAGCGGGGTATTCCTCTCAGATACGCAGTATTTT
- TRBJ2-5 TRBV6-1 - CASSLTANQETQYF TGTGCCAGCAGTCTAACCGCAAACCAAGAGACCCAGTACTTC
few TRBJ2-1 TRBV27 - CASSATSYNEQFF TGTGCCAGCAGTGCCACTAGCTACAATGAGCAGTTCTTC
few TRBJ2-7 TRBV5-1 TRBD1 CASSLARTGVVQYF TGCGCCAGCAGCTTGGCCCGTACAGGGGTCGTGCAGTACTTC
few TRBJ2-1 TRBV4-3 TRBD2 CASSQRTNLAEDSYNEQFF TGCGCCAGCAGCCAGAGGACAAACCTAGCGGAAGACTCCTACAATGAGCAGTTCTTC
- TRBJ2-7 TRBV4-3 TRBD2 CASSRETSGSYEQYF TGCGCCAGCAGCCGAGAGACTAGCGGGAGCTACGAGCAGTACTTC
many TRBJ2-7 TRBV20-1 - CSARVFSAYEQYF TGCAGTGCTAGAGTTTTCAGCGCCTACGAGCAGTACTTC
many TRBJ1-2 TRBV4-3 - CASSQEWYNYGYTF TGCGCCAGCAGCCAAGAATGGTATAACTATGGCTACACCTTC
- TRBJ2-2 TRBV4-3 TRBD1 CASSQPRTGTGISNTGELFF TGCGCCAGCAGCCAACCCCGGACCGGGACAGGGATATCCAACACCGGGGAGCTGTTTTTT
many TRBJ2-5 TRBV7-9 - CASSLGQETQYF TGTGCCAGCAGCTTAGGGCAAGAGACCCAGTACTTC
few TRBJ2-1 TRBV25-1 - CASSDVLAAPYNEQFF TGTGCCAGCAGTGATGTCTTAGCGGCCCCCTACAATGAGCAGTTCTTC
many TRBJ2-7 TRBV12-3/TRBV12-4 - CASSNPTYASSYEQYF TGTGCCAGCAGCAACCCCACATATGCGAGCTCCTACGAGCAGTACTTC
few TRBJ2-1 TRBV6-2/TRBV6-3 TRBD2 CASSPTRTSFGEQFF TGTGCCAGCAGTCCTACCCGGACTAGTTTCGGTGAGCAGTTCTTC
- TRBJ1-2 TRBV4-3 - CASSHTGAGRNGYTF TGCGCCAGCAGCCATACGGGCGCAGGGAGGAATGGCTACACCTTC
few TRBJ2-5 TRBV28 - CASSLKQQTVETQYF TGTGCCAGCAGTTTAAAACAACAAACTGTGGAGACCCAGTACTTC
few TRBJ2-3 TRBV20-1 TRBD2 CSASYGGSADTQYF TGCAGTGCTAGTTACGGCGGGAGTGCAGATACGCAGTATTTT
- TRBJ1-3 TRBV6-1 TRBD1 CASSPTGVFGNTIYF TGTGCCAGCAGTCCGACAGGGGTCTTCGGAAACACCATATATTTT
- TRBJ2-7 TRBV6-1 TRBD2 CASSESSGGPSEQYF TGTGCCAGCAGTGAATCCAGCGGGGGGCCGTCCGAGCAGTACTTC